These 32 T cell receptor beta chains share one sample of origin, sequenced in a study of blood T cell repertoires in COVID-19. The repertoire was sequenced with immunoSEQ multiplex PCR; TCRdb's copy has only in-frame clones and lacks some. This sample has 180,000 or so clones, with 80% to 85% found just once. Sequencing used peripheral blood. The source is a woman aged 70-85 years with COVID-19, enrolled during active disease.

V and J are TRBV7-8 and TRBJ1-3; D call uncertain. The CDR3 loop spans 14 amino acids. V dropped 5 bases and J dropped 2 bases, with 10 bases sitting between them. The germline CDR1 and CDR2 sequences are SGHVS and FQNEAQ. CDR3 sequence reads: CASSHNIPGNTIYF. Here the CDR3 DNA reads TGTGCCAGCAGCCACAATATCCCTGGAAACACCATATATTTT.

The chain uses TRBV5-1 and TRBJ1-1, with 7 positions matching TRBD1. CDR1 is SGHRS and CDR2 is YFSETQ in the germline V gene. The V gene end was trimmed by 0 bases and the J gene end by 5 bases; junction bases not matched to a gene: 7. This CDR3 is 15 amino acids long. Here the CDR3 DNA reads TGCGCCAGCAGCTTGGTGGGGCCGACAGGGACTGAAGCTTTCTTT. Its translation is CASSLVGPTGTEAFF.

The chain carries TRBV6-5 and TRBJ1-5; D is perhaps TRBD1 (6 bases). Trimming removed 5 bases from V and 6 bases from J, with 11 bases in between. The CDR3 has 13 amino acids. From germline, CDR1 is MNHEY and CDR2 SVGAGI. CDR3: CASSQGLGQPQHF. DNA of the CDR3: TGTGCCAGCAGTCAGGGGCTTGGTCAGCCCCAGCATTTT.

The V gene is TRBV11-2, the J gene TRBJ1-6, with D uncertain. The CDR3 loop spans 14 amino acids. V was pared by 3 bases and J by 10 bases, with 13 bases between. The V gene's germline CDR1 is SGHAT and CDR2 FQNNGV. The CDR3 nucleotides are TGTGCCAGCAGCTTCGGAGGACCCGAATCACCCCTCCACTTT. Amino acid sequence: CASSFGGPESPLHF.

This clone was observed once. The chain links TRBV30 to TRBJ2-7; tentative D call: TRBD1 (6 bases). Trimming cost V 6 bases and J 0 bases, with 15 bases left between them. Germline-derived CDR1 and CDR2 are GTSNPN and SVGIG (reference sequence). The CDR3 contains 14 residues. The CDR3 sequence is CACHHRDNSYEQYF. The DNA of the CDR3 is TGTGCCTGTCACCACCGGGACAACTCCTACGAGCAGTACTTC.

The rearrangement links TRBV13 to TRBJ2-7, with 9 bases aligning to TRBD1. J was trimmed by 6 bases and V by 5 bases; bases with no gene match: 11. Per germline, CDR1 PRHDT and CDR2 FYEKMQ (reference sequence). There are 15 residues in the CDR3. The DNA for the CDR3 is TGTGCCAGCAGCGCCCGGGACAGGGAAGAAGGCGAGCAGTACTTC. Protein product: CASSARDREEGEQYF.

The CDR3 bases are TGTGCCAGTAGTATAGATACAGCTCGCACAGATACGCAGTATTTT. Residues: CASSIDTARTDTQYF. The chain has TRBV19 and TRBJ2-3; no firm D call. CDR1 and CDR2 from the germline V gene are LNHDA and SQIVND (reference sequence). The CDR3 has 15 residues. V gave up 0 bases and J gave up 1 base, with 8 bases separating them.

This chain uses TRBV19 with TRBJ2-1, with 9 bases that match TRBD2. Germline CDR1 is LNHDA and CDR2 is SQIVND (reference sequence). The CDR3 covers 15 residues. V dropped 2 bases and J dropped 5; count of bases not matched to a gene: 4. The DNA for the CDR3 is TGTGCCAGTAGTATATTGGCTAGCGGGAACAATGAGCAGTTCTTC. It is translated as CASSILASGNNEQFF.

This chain uses TRBV15 with TRBJ1-2, with 8 bases matching TRBD1. Per germline, CDR1 LNHNV and CDR2 YYDKDF (reference sequence). V shed 3 bases, J shed 4 bases, and the junction held 4 bases outside the gene matches. CDR3 length: 14 residues. CDR3 DNA: TGTGCCACCAGCAGGGACAGGGAGGCCTATGGCTACACCTTC. Amino acids: CATSRDREAYGYTF.

The rearrangement uses TRBV6-1 and TRBJ1-1; D possibly corresponds to TRBD1 (5 bases). The germline V gene encodes CDR1 MNHNS and CDR2 SASEGT. V dropped 2 bases and J dropped 4 bases, with 17 bases sitting between them. CDR3 length: 16 residues. CDR3 sequence reads: CASSENFRAGGTEAFF. As DNA, the CDR3 is TGTGCCAGCAGTGAAAATTTCAGGGCGGGGGGCACTGAAGCTTTCTTT.

This clone was counted a single time. The chain has TRBV7-2 and TRBJ1-2; D might be TRBD1 (5 bases). CDR1 is SGHTA, CDR2 FQGNSA, per germline. Trimming pared 1 base from V and 4 bases from J, leaving 7 bases between. The CDR3 length is 13 residues. CDR3 region: CASSLGGGYGYTF. The CDR3, as DNA: TGTGCCAGCAGCTTAGGCGGGGGCTATGGCTACACCTTC.

The CDR3 region has the DNA TGTGCCAGCAGCTTGGGACAGGGCTTCACAGATACGCAGTATTTT. The encoded protein is CASSLGQGFTDTQYF. The rearrangement joins TRBV5-4 to TRBJ2-3; 7 nucleotides agree with TRBD1. Trimming at V came to 0 bases and at J to 2 bases, leaving 3 bases not matched to a gene. Germline CDR1 and CDR2: SGHNT and YYREEE (reference sequence). This CDR3 contains 15 residues.

This chain links TRBV20-1 with TRBJ1-1; the D is unclear. The CDR3 runs 11 residues. Germline V gene data show CDR1 as DFQATT and CDR2 as SNEGSKA (reference sequence). The V gene lost 5 bases and the J gene lost 11 bases, with 15 bases spanning the gap. The CDR3 sequence is CSAPSGREAFF. DNA of the CDR3: TGCAGTGCTCCATCGGGCCGGGAGGCTTTCTTT.

The chain combines TRBV18 with TRBJ2-5, with 13 bases lining up with TRBD2. V shed 2 bases, J shed 5 bases, and the junction held 5 bases outside the gene matches. In germline, CDR1 is KGHSH, CDR2 LQKENI. This CDR3 has 16 amino acids. CDR3 sequence (DNA): TGTGCCAGCTCACCAGGACTAGCGGGAGCTTCGGAGACCCAGTACTTC. Protein: CASSPGLAGASETQYF.

This chain connects TRBV15 to TRBJ1-1; D uncertain. Germline CDR1 LNHNV, CDR2 YYDKDF (reference sequence). CDR3 length: 15 residues. The germline V and J ends were trimmed by 0 bases and 4 bases, with 12 bases remaining between them. CDR3 coding DNA: TGTGCCACCAGCAGAGATAGGAGTTTGGGCACTGAAGCTTTCTTT. As protein: CATSRDRSLGTEAFF.

The rearrangement links TRBV3-1 (or the pseudogene TRBV3-2) to TRBJ1-4; D is undetermined. In germline, CDR1 is LGHDT, CDR2 YNNKEL (reference sequence). V was cut by 1 base and J by 7 bases, with 10 bases left in between. CDR3 size: 14 residues. CDR3 amino acids: CASSQGMGREKLFF. Written as DNA, the CDR3 is TGTGCCAGCAGCCAAGGAATGGGCCGTGAAAAACTGTTTTTT.

The chain carries TRBV12-5 and TRBJ2-3; TRBD1 agrees at 7 bases. The CDR3 is made up of 13 amino acids. CDR1 is LGHNT, CDR2 FRNRAP, per germline. The V segment lost 6 bases and the J segment 4 bases; nucleotides outside the gene matches: 4. The CDR3 DNA reads as TGTGCTAGTGGCACGCAGGGGGCAGATACGCAGTATTTT. Amino acids: CASGTQGADTQYF. Drawing the rest from reference TRBV12-5 and TRBJ2-3, the complete variable domain is DARVTQTPRHKVTEMGQEVTMRCQPILGHNTVFWYRQTMMQGLELLAYFRNRAPLDDSGMPKDRFSAEMPDATLATLKIQPSEPRDSAVYFCASGTQGADTQYFGPGTRLTVL.

As DNA, the CDR3 is TGTGCCAGCAGCTTAGGAGGGGGAGCTGGGGAGCTGTTTTTT. The encoded protein is CASSLGGGAGELFF. The rearrangement uses TRBV7-7 and TRBJ2-2; weak D call: TRBD1 (6 bases). The germline gives CDR1 SSHAT, CDR2 FNYEAQ (reference sequence). V was trimmed by 1 base and J by 8 bases, leaving 11 bases between them. The CDR3 is 14 amino acids.

This sequence joins TRBV6-1 and TRBJ1-5; 7 bases fit TRBD1. The CDR3 is 14 amino acids. From germline, CDR1 is MNHNS and CDR2 SASEGT. Germline trimming cut 2 bases from V and 15 bases from J; bases unmatched to any gene: 13. The CDR3 nucleotides read TGTGCCAGCAGTGAATGGGGGCAGTCCAACAGGGGGCATTTT. Translating it yields CASSEWGQSNRGHF.

CDR3 nucleotides: TGCGCCAGCAGCCGGACAGGGGAAAGGAATTCACCCCTCCACTTT. As protein: CASSRTGERNSPLHF. The rearrangement joins TRBV5-1 to TRBJ1-6; 9 nucleotides match TRBD1. J lost 7 bases, V lost 4 bases, and 6 bases had no gene match. The germline V gene encodes CDR1 SGHRS and CDR2 YFSETQ. The CDR3 is made up of 15 amino acids.

This chain connects TRBV3-1 (or the pseudogene TRBV3-2) to TRBJ1-6, with D unresolved. From germline, CDR1 is LGHDT and CDR2 YNNKEL (reference sequence). Trimming removed 8 bases at V and 8 bases at J, with 10 bases between. The CDR3 extends over 12 amino acids. CDR3 DNA sequence: TGTGCCAGCGGAGGGCCGGATTCACCCCTCCACTTT. It codes for CASGGPDSPLHF.

The rearrangement joins TRBV6-5 to TRBJ1-5; D unresolved. Germline CDR1 is MNHEY and CDR2 is SVGAGI. V gave up 7 bases and J gave up 4 bases, with 17 bases separating them. This CDR3 is 15 amino acids long. For the CDR3, the DNA is TGTGCCAGCAAAGTCACGGCAGGAAAGAATCAGCCCCAGCATTTT. Residues: CASKVTAGKNQPQHF.

The rearrangement joins TRBV18 to TRBJ2-2, with D possibly being TRBD1 (6 bases). The V end was cut by 3 bases, the J end by 7 bases, with 15 bases between. The CDR3 has 15 residues. Germline V gene data show CDR1 as KGHSH and CDR2 as LQKENI. CDR3 in DNA: TGTGCCAGCTCACCTCCGACAGGCCTCATCGGGGAGCTGTTTTTT. Amino acids: CASSPPTGLIGELFF.

This clone appeared a few times. The genes are TRBV6-5 and TRBJ1-1, with D hard to call. V gave up 8 bases and J gave up 1 base, with 17 bases separating them. CDR1 and CDR2 from the germline V gene are MNHEY and SVGAGI. The CDR3 spans 15 residues. The CDR3 sequence is CASEEGSFQNTEAFF. CDR3 DNA sequence: TGTGCCAGCGAGGAGGGATCCTTTCAGAACACTGAAGCTTTCTTT.

The table lists this clone with a count of one. The chain recombines TRBV12-3 or TRBV12-4 with TRBJ2-5, with 7 bases that match TRBD2. The CDR3 is made up of 13 amino acids. J was trimmed by 1 base and V by 5 bases; bases with no gene match: 1. CDR3 DNA: TGTGCCAGCAGTCGGACTAGCCAAGAGACCCAGTACTTC. It specifies CASSRTSQETQYF.

The sample holds one count of this clone. The genes are TRBV27 and TRBJ2-7; 7 bases line up with TRBD1. From germline, CDR1 is MNHEY and CDR2 SMNVEV (reference sequence). The CDR3 sequence is 13 residues long. Losses at the gene ends were 3 bases for V and 7 bases for J; bases not matched to a gene: 6. The CDR3 is CASSLKTGQEQYV. The CDR3 coding sequence is TGTGCCAGCAGTTTGAAGACAGGGCAAGAGCAGTACGTC.

The chain combines TRBV3-1 (or the pseudogene TRBV3-2) with TRBJ1-1, with D perhaps matching TRBD1 (5 bases). The V gene's germline CDR1 is LGHDT and CDR2 YNNKEL (reference sequence). The CDR3 runs to 12 residues. Trimming left V 3 bases short and J 8 bases short, with 10 bases between. CDR3 nucleotide sequence: TGTGCCAGCAGCCAGTGGGGGGAAGAAGCTTTCTTT. Translating it yields CASSQWGEEAFF.

The rearrangement links TRBV19 to TRBJ1-5; D not resolved. Trimming shortened V by 7 bases and J by 0 bases, and 19 bases separated the two germline ends. This CDR3 region has 17 residues. CDR1 is LNHDA, CDR2 SQIVND, per germline (reference sequence). CDR3 in amino acids: CASKMRQEGYSNQPQHF. CDR3 sequence (DNA): TGTGCCAGTAAGATGCGGCAGGAGGGATATAGCAATCAGCCCCAGCATTTT. Based on the CDR3 plus reference TRBV19 and TRBJ1-5, the full variable domain is DGGITQSPKYLFRKEGQNVTLSCEQNLNHDAMYWYRQDPGQGLRLIYYSQIVNDFQKGDIAEGYSVSREKKESFPLTVTSAQKNPTAFYLCASKMRQEGYSNQPQHFGDGTRLSIL.

CDR3 nucleotide sequence: TGTGCCAGCAGTTACTCTTGGCGGCAGGGGCAAAAACTGTTTTTT. It is translated as CASSYSWRQGQKLFF. The V call is TRBV6-5, the J call TRBJ1-4; possibly TRBD1 for D (6 bases). With 0 bases removed from V and 9 bases from J, the gap between germline ends came to 14 bases. The CDR3 runs 15 residues. Germline V gene data show CDR1 as MNHEY and CDR2 as SVGAGI.

The V gene is TRBV5-8, the J gene TRBJ2-7, with TRBD2 matching over 13 bases. The CDR3 extends over 13 amino acids. CDR1 is SGHTS and CDR2 is YDEGEE in the germline V gene. V gave up 7 bases and J gave up 7 bases; unmatched junction bases: 5. The CDR3 here is CASRLAGGREQYV. The CDR3 DNA sequence: TGTGCCAGCCGACTAGCGGGGGGTCGGGAGCAGTACGTC.

The chain uses TRBV11-2 and TRBJ2-7; TRBD1 aligns across 8 bases. Trimming at V came to 0 bases and at J to 2 bases, leaving 12 bases not matched to a gene. This CDR3 contains 18 residues. Germline V gene data show CDR1 as SGHAT and CDR2 as FQNNGV. The CDR3 DNA sequence: TGTGCCAGCAGCTTAGATCAGGGGGCGACAGCGCTTACCTACGAGCAGTACTTC. This codes for CASSLDQGATALTYEQYF.

V usage is TRBV7-2 and J usage is TRBJ2-5; D is uncertain. Germline values: CDR1 SGHTA, CDR2 FQGNSA. Trimming took off 2 bases at V and 5 bases at J, with 9 bases between the two ends. This CDR3 has 13 amino acids. CDR3 residues: CASSLSTLETQYF. The CDR3 coding sequence is TGTGCCAGCAGCTTATCTACCCTGGAGACCCAGTACTTC.